This T cell receptor beta chain comes out of a study of shared clonotypes between healthy human individuals. With 5 bases clipped from V and 2 bases from J, the junction kept 5 bases outside the gene matches. The CDR3 runs 15 residues. Germline V gene sequence: CDR1 SGHTA, CDR2 FQGTGA. Study results and limitations: Among donors, clonotype sharing was expected to be affected by sequencing depth.

Some clones are missing from TCRdb's copy, which holds only in-frame ones; the method was immunoSEQ multiplex PCR. The repertoire holds 400,000 to 600,000 clones, with 70% to 80% as singletons. Notes on this clone: The antigen remains unidentified.

Specimen: PBMCs. The chain joins TRBV7-3 to TRBJ2-1; 8 bases map to TRBD1. The source of this sequence is a woman in her thirties or forties in good health. Some clones in this sample may be carry-over from other donors' samples. The CDR3 is CASSSDRGAYNEQFF. CDR3 nucleotides: TGTGCCAGCAGCAGCGACAGGGGAGCCTACAATGAGCAGTTCTTC.